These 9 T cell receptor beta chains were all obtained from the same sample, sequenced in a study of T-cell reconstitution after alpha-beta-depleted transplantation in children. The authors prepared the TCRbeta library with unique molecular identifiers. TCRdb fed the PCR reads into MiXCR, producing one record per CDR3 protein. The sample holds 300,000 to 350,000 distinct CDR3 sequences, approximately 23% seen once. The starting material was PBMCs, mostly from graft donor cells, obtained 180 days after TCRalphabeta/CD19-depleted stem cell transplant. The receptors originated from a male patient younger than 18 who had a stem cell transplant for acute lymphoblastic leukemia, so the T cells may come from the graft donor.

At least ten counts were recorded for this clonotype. CDR3 region: CASSTGGEDTEAFF. The CDR3 region has the DNA TGCGCCAGCAGCACAGGGGGTGAGGACACTGAAGCTTTCTTT. This sequence joins TRBV5-1 and TRBJ1-1, with 8 bases fitting TRBD1. This CDR3 is built from 14 residues. Germline V CDR1 and CDR2: SGHRS, YFSETQ. V trimming: 4 bases; J trimming: 3 bases; junction bases outside the gene matches: 5. Drawing the rest from reference TRBV5-1 and TRBJ1-1, the complete variable domain is KAGVTQTPRYLIKTRGQQVTLSCSPISGHRSVSWYQQTPGQGLQFLFEYFSETQRNKGNFPGRFSGRQFSNSRSEMNVSTLELGDSALYLCASSTGGEDTEAFFGQGTRLTVV.

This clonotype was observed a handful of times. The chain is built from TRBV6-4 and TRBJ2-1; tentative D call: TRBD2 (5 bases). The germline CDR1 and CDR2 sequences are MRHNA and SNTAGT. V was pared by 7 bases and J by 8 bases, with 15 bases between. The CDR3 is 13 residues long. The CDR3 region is CASTPLAVYEQFF. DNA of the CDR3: TGTGCCAGCACTCCCCTAGCCGTCTATGAGCAGTTCTTC.

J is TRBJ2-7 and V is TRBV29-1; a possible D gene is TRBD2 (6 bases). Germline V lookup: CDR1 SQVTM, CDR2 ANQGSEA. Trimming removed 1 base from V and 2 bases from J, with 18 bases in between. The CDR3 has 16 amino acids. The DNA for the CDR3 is TGCAGCGTTGAAGGAGTGCATACCGGGAGTCCCTACGAGCAGTACTTC. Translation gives CSVEGVHTGSPYEQYF.

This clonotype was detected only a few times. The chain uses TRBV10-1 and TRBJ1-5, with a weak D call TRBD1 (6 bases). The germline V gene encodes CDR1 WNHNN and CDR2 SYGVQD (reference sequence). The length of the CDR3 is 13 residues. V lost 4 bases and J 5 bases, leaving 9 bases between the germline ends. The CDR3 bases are TGCGCCAGCAGTGCAACAGGGCATCAGCCCCAGCATTTT. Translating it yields CASSATGHQPQHF.

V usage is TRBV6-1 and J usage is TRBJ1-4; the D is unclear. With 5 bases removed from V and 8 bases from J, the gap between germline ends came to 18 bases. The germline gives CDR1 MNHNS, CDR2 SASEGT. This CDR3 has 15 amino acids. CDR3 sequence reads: CASSPRVPGREKLFF. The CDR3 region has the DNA TGTGCCAGCAGTCCCCGAGTTCCTGGACGAGAAAAACTGTTTTTT.

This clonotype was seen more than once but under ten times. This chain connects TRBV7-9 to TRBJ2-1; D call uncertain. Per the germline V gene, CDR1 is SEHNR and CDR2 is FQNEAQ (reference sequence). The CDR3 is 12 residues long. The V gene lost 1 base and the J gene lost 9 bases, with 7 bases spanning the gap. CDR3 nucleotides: TGTGCCAGCAGCTTAGGAGAAGGTGAGCAGTTCTTC. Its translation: CASSLGEGEQFF.

CDR3 sequence: CASSLVPPSGRRSYEQYF. CDR3 in DNA: TGCGCCAGCAGCTTGGTCCCCCCCAGCGGGAGGAGGTCCTACGAGCAGTACTTC. V gene TRBV5-1 combines with J gene TRBJ2-7; TRBD2 agrees at 9 bases. Per germline, CDR1 SGHRS and CDR2 YFSETQ. The CDR3 is made up of 18 amino acids. The trim removed 0 bases at V and 1 base at J, leaving 11 bases unmatched.

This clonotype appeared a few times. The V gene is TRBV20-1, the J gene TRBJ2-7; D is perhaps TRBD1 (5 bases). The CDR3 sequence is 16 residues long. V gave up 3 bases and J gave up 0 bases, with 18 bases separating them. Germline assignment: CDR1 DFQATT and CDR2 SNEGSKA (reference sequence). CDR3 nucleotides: TGCAGTGCTAGGCCGTATGACAGCCAGAGCTCCTACGAGCAGTACTTC. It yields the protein CSARPYDSQSSYEQYF.

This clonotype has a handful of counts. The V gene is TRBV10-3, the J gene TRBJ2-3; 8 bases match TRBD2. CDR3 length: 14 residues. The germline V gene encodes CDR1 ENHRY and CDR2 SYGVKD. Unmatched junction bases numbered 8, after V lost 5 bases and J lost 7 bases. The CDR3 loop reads CAISRTSGIHTQYF. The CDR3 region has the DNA TGTGCCATCAGTAGAACTAGCGGCATACATACGCAGTATTTT.